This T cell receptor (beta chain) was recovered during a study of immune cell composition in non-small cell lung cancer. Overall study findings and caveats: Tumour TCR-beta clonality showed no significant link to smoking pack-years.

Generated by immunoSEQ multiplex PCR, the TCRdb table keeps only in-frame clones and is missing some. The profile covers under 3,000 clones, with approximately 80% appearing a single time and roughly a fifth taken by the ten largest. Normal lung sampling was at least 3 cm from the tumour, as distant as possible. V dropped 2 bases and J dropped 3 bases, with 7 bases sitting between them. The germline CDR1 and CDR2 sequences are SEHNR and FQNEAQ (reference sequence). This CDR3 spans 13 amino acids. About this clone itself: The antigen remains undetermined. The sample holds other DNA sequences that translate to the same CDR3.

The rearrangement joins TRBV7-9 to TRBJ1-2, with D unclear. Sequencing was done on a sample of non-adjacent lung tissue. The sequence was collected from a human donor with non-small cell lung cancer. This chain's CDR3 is CASSLQTDYGYTF. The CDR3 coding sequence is TGTGCCAGCAGCTTACAGACTGACTATGGCTACACCTTC. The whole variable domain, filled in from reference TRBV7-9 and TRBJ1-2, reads DTGVSQNPRHKITKRGQNVTFRCDPISEHNRLYWYRQTLGQGPEFLTYFQNEAQLEKSRLLSDRFSAERPKGSFSTLEIQRTEQGDSAMYLCASSLQTDYGYTFGSGTRLTVV.